The 8 T cell receptor beta chains given below trace back to one sample, sequenced in a study of shared clonotypes between healthy human individuals. Profiling relied on immunoSEQ multiplex PCR, and the TCRdb table lists in-frame clones only, not all of them. The sample lists roughly 2 million clones, 90% to 95% occurring once. The material sequenced was naive CD4+ T cells sorted from blood. Indicated subset: CD45RA+ positively selected. Every receptor here comes from a man aged 18 to 30 in good health.

The chain has TRBV6-1 and TRBJ2-7; D gene unclear. There are 14 residues in the CDR3. The germline V gene encodes CDR1 MNHNS and CDR2 SASEGT. V gave up 3 bases and J gave up 2 bases, with 11 bases separating them. The chain's CDR3 is CASSDGSKTYEQYF. CDR3 DNA: TGTGCCAGCAGTGACGGCAGCAAGACCTACGAGCAGTACTTC.

The chain recombines TRBV28 with TRBJ2-7; D uncertain. V lost 4 bases and J lost 0, with 13 bases in between. Germline values: CDR1 MDHEN, CDR2 SYDVKM. This CDR3 region has 15 residues. The CDR3 DNA follows: TGTGCCAGCAGTTCCCTCGGCGTGAGCTCCTACGAGCAGTACTTC. This encodes CASSSLGVSSYEQYF.

The V call is TRBV14, the J call TRBJ1-1, with D unresolved. The CDR3 length is 14 residues. Germline values: CDR1 SGHDN, CDR2 FVKESK. With 1 base removed from V and 6 bases from J, the gap between germline ends came to 12 bases. The DNA for the CDR3 is TGTGCCAGCAGCCAAGGGCCGGCGTCAGCTGAAGCTTTCTTT. This codes for CASSQGPASAEAFF.

This clone has a single count. The V and J genes are TRBV4-1 and TRBJ1-3; D possibly corresponds to TRBD1 (6 bases). V lost 0 bases to trimming and J lost 4 bases, with 16 bases between them. The CDR3 length is 17 residues. Germline assignment: CDR1 MGHRA and CDR2 YSYEKL. The CDR3 sequence: CASSQDSSRGGGNTIYF. In nucleotides, the CDR3 is TGCGCCAGCAGCCAAGATTCAAGCAGGGGAGGAGGAAACACCATATATTTT.

For this clone: Other DNA sequences within the sample encode an identical CDR3. The gene calls are TRBV7-9 and TRBJ2-7; D is possibly TRBD2 (6 bases). The CDR3 is 12 amino acids. V was trimmed by 5 bases and J by 2 bases, leaving 7 bases between them. Germline CDR1 reads SEHNR; CDR2 reads FQNEAQ (reference sequence). CDR3 residues: CASSRGAYEQYF. In DNA, the CDR3 is TGTGCCAGCAGCCGCGGGGCCTACGAGCAGTACTTC.

In nucleotides, the CDR3 is TGTGCCAGCAGCTTAAATAGCAACACCGGGGAGCTGTTTTTT. Translating gives CASSLNSNTGELFF. This rearrangement joins TRBV11-3 to TRBJ2-2; D uncertain. In germline, CDR1 is SGHNT, CDR2 YENEEA. Trimming left V 2 bases short and J 2 bases short, with 6 bases between. CDR3 length: 14 residues.

The CDR3 here is CASSTGGGTDTQYF. The CDR3 DNA reads as TGTGCCAGCAGCACGGGGGGGGGCACAGATACGCAGTATTTT. The chain combines TRBV25-1 with TRBJ2-3, with TRBD2 identical over 8 bases. Germline V gene lookup returns CDR1 MGHDK and CDR2 SYGVNS. Trimming removed 6 bases from V and 1 base from J; junction bases left unmatched: 3. This CDR3 has 14 amino acids.

A word on this clone: A much more abundant neighbour one base away suggests this may be a read error. Within the sample, other DNA sequences also encode this same CDR3. V usage is TRBV7-9 and J usage is TRBJ1-1; D not resolved. The germline CDR1 and CDR2 sequences are SEHNR and FQNEAQ (reference sequence). This CDR3 comprises 13 residues. V gave up 0 bases and J gave up 1 base, with 3 bases separating them. The CDR3 here is CASSLAANTEAFF. CDR3 DNA sequence: TGTGCCAGCAGCTTAGCCGCGAACACTGAAGCTTTCTTT. Full variable domain (remainder filled in from reference TRBV7-9 and TRBJ1-1): DTGVSQNPRHKITKRGQNVTFRCDPISEHNRLYWYRQTLGQGPEFLTYFQNEAQLEKSRLLSDRFSAERPKGSFSTLEIQRTEQGDSAMYLCASSLAANTEAFFGQGTRLTVV.